This entry lists 31 T cell receptor beta chains sequenced from one sample in a study of T cells in localized non-small cell lung cancer. Assay: immunoSEQ multiplex PCR; the TCRdb copy retains only in-frame clones and omits some. The data contain roughly 20,000 clones, about 89% of them singletons. The source was peripheral blood, collected before any cancer treatment. The receptors were gathered from a male donor at least 60 years old with stage I lung adenocarcinoma.

This chain links TRBV19 with TRBJ1-5; no clear D. V dropped 4 bases and J dropped 0 bases, with 10 bases sitting between them. Germline V gene sequence: CDR1 LNHDA, CDR2 SQIVND (reference sequence). The CDR3 length is 15 residues. For the CDR3, the DNA is TGTGCCAGTAGTAGGGAGGAGAGTAGCAATCAGCCCCAGCATTTT. The encoded protein is CASSREESSNQPQHF.

The chain is built from TRBV6-1 and TRBJ1-5; unclear D gene. The CDR3 spans 10 residues. Germline-derived CDR1 and CDR2 are MNHNS and SASEGT. V lost 7 bases and J lost 7, with 5 bases in between. The CDR3 protein is CASNRQPQHF. CDR3 DNA sequence: TGTGCCAGCAATCGCCAGCCCCAGCATTTT.

The rearrangement uses TRBV29-1 and TRBJ2-5; TRBD2 might be the D (5 bases). V shed 4 bases and J shed 0 bases, with 12 bases lying between them. This CDR3 comprises 14 residues. The germline CDR1 and CDR2 sequences are SQVTM and ANQGSEA. CDR3 nucleotide sequence: TGCAGCGTTGCCCCCTCGGGGAACCAAGAGACCCAGTACTTC. Encoded protein: CSVAPSGNQETQYF.

The chain is built from TRBV7-8 and TRBJ1-5; D call uncertain. Germline lookup yields CDR1 SGHVS and CDR2 FQNEAQ. Deletions cut 5 bases from V and 7 bases from J, with 15 bases between. CDR3 size: 14 residues. The CDR3 DNA reads as TGTGCCAGCAGCCGGAACACCGAGGGACAGCCCCAGCATTTT. Encoded protein: CASSRNTEGQPQHF.

The chain couples TRBV29-1 to TRBJ2-3; the D gene is possibly TRBD2 (7 bases). CDR3 length: 14 amino acids. The germline CDR1 and CDR2 sequences are SQVTM and ANQGSEA. V was clipped by 7 bases and J by 4 bases, with 18 bases between them. For the CDR3, the DNA is TGCAGCGCCTACGGGGGGCATAAGGCAGATACGCAGTATTTT. Translated, it gives CSAYGGHKADTQYF.

The rearrangement links TRBV5-4 to TRBJ2-5, with 11 bases that match TRBD2. This CDR3 is built from 16 residues. Germline trimming cut 2 bases from V and 2 bases from J; bases unmatched to any gene: 5. The V gene's germline CDR1 is SGHNT and CDR2 YYREEE (reference sequence). The CDR3 DNA is TGTGCCAGCAGCTTTCTAGCGGGGGGTCCTCAAGAGACCCAGTACTTC. Translation: CASSFLAGGPQETQYF.

V is TRBV30 and J is TRBJ2-3, with 7 bases that match TRBD1. V shed 0 bases and J 1 base; nucleotides not matched to a gene: 7. This CDR3 has 16 residues. CDR1 and CDR2 (germline): GTSNPN, SVGIG (reference sequence). CDR3 sequence reads: CAWSVGLGGGTDTQYF. CDR3 DNA: TGTGCCTGGAGTGTCGGTTTAGGGGGCGGCACAGATACGCAGTATTTT.

This rearrangement joins TRBV7-9 to TRBJ1-1; the D is unclear. The CDR3 covers 13 residues. Trimming pared 1 base from V and 8 bases from J, leaving 11 bases between. Germline CDR1 SEHNR, CDR2 FQNEAQ (reference sequence). CDR3 amino acids: CASSLGPDGEAFF. Here the CDR3 DNA reads TGTGCCAGCAGCTTAGGCCCCGACGGGGAAGCTTTCTTT.

This chain joins TRBV19 and TRBJ1-3, with unresolved D. This CDR3 contains 15 residues. Germline V gives CDR1 LNHDA, CDR2 SQIVND (reference sequence). Deletions cut 3 bases from V and 0 bases from J, with 9 bases between. CDR3 nucleotides: TGTGCCAGTAGTATTTATCAGGACTCTGGAAACACCATATATTTT. It translates to CASSIYQDSGNTIYF.

This chain connects TRBV6-5 to TRBJ1-2; no definite D call. V shed 4 bases and J shed 6 bases, with 15 bases lying between them. The CDR3 runs 14 residues. Germline lookup yields CDR1 MNHEY and CDR2 SVGAGI. The DNA of the CDR3 is TGTGCCAGCAGTTTCCAGGCGAGGGCGGATGGCTACACCTTC. It codes for CASSFQARADGYTF.

A few counts support this clone. CDR3 DNA sequence: TGTGCCTGGAGTGTACTTCTGGGGGCCTACGAGCAGTACTTC. This translates into CAWSVLLGAYEQYF. This chain links TRBV30 with TRBJ2-7; D possibly uses TRBD1 or TRBD2 (5 bases each). Germline lookup yields CDR1 GTSNPN and CDR2 SVGIG (reference sequence). This CDR3 is 14 amino acids long. V was shortened by 0 bases and J by 2 bases, with 11 bases between the two germline ends.

The chain has TRBV7-2 and TRBJ1-5; D uncertain. The CDR3 covers 14 residues. Germline V gene sequence: CDR1 SGHTA, CDR2 FQGNSA. The germline V and J ends were trimmed by 3 bases and 2 bases, with 8 bases remaining between them. DNA for the CDR3: TGTGCCAGCAGCTTTCGAAGGGGCAATCAGCCCCAGCATTTT. The encoded protein is CASSFRRGNQPQHF.

This clone showed up just once. V gene TRBV28 combines with J gene TRBJ2-5, with D possibly being TRBD2 (5 bases). The germline V gene has CDR1 MDHEN and CDR2 SYDVKM. V shed 9 bases and J shed 5 bases, with 19 bases lying between them. The CDR3 loop spans 14 amino acids. The DNA for the CDR3 is TGTGCCAGTACTCGGACTCAGCTGGGCGAGACCCAGTACTTC. Its translation is CASTRTQLGETQYF.

V is TRBV6-6 and J is TRBJ2-2; D gene uncertain. The V end was cut by 2 bases, the J end by 6 bases, with 7 bases between. Looked up from germline, CDR1 is MNHNY and CDR2 is SVGAGI (reference sequence). The CDR3 has 13 amino acids. The DNA of the CDR3 is TGTGCCAGCAGTTACAGGGCCCCCGGGGAGCTGTTTTTT. Residues: CASSYRAPGELFF.

This CDR3 reads CASSLPRGLRGTDTQYF. CDR3 nucleotides: TGTGCCAGCAGTCTCCCCAGGGGGCTACGGGGCACAGATACGCAGTATTTT. This chain links TRBV2 with TRBJ2-3, with 8 bases matching TRBD1. V shed 5 bases and J 1 base; nucleotides not matched to a gene: 11. Per the germline V gene, CDR1 is SNHLY and CDR2 is FYNNEI. The CDR3 is made up of 17 amino acids.

V and J are TRBV4-3 and TRBJ1-4; D is ambiguous. This CDR3 comprises 17 residues. Germline CDR1 and CDR2: LGHNA and YSLEER. The V gene lost 0 bases and the J gene lost 0 bases, with 11 bases spanning the gap. The CDR3: CASSQEFHASTNEKLFF. CDR3 nucleotides: TGCGCCAGCAGCCAAGAGTTCCATGCCTCAACTAATGAAAAACTGTTTTTT.

The V and J genes are TRBV7-2 and TRBJ1-4; 9 bases map to TRBD1. The length of the CDR3 is 18 residues. Germline V CDR1 and CDR2: SGHTA, FQGNSA. After removal of 5 bases from V and 0 bases from J, the junction contained 10 bases not matched to a gene. Here the CDR3 reads CASSIRQGGYSTNEKLFF. Here the CDR3 DNA reads TGTGCCAGCAGCATCAGACAGGGGGGATACTCAACTAATGAAAAACTGTTTTTT. The full variable domain, rest sourced from reference TRBV7-2 and TRBJ1-4, is GAGVSQSPSNKVTEKGKDVELRCDPISGHTALYWYRQSLGQGLEFLIYFQGNSAPDKSGLPSDRFSAERTGGSVSTLTIQRTQQEDSAVYLCASSIRQGGYSTNEKLFFGSGTQLSVL.

The genes are TRBV5-6 and TRBJ1-6; tentatively, D is TRBD1 (6 bases). With 2 bases removed from V and 7 bases from J, the gap between germline ends came to 13 bases. The CDR3 is made up of 15 amino acids. In germline, CDR1 is SGHDT, CDR2 YYEEEE. In nucleotides, the CDR3 is TGTGCCAGCAGCTTTACAGGGTTAGGCAATTCACCCCTCCACTTT. Its translation: CASSFTGLGNSPLHF.

This chain links TRBV6-4 with TRBJ2-1; 11 bases are a match to TRBD2. Per the germline V gene, CDR1 is MRHNA and CDR2 is SNTAGT. CDR3 length: 14 amino acids. The V and J ends lost 5 bases and 5 bases, in that order; junction bases with no gene match: 2. The CDR3 region has the DNA TGTGCCAGCAGTAGGGGACTAGCGGACAATGAGCAGTTCTTC. This codes for CASSRGLADNEQFF.

V is TRBV6-5 and J is TRBJ1-2; a weak D match, TRBD1 (6 bases). V lost 7 bases and J lost 6, with 12 bases in between. This CDR3 has 12 residues. Germline V lookup: CDR1 MNHEY, CDR2 SVGAGI. The CDR3, as DNA: TGTGCCAGCACCCGGCAGGGGCATGGCTACACCTTC. This sequence encodes CASTRQGHGYTF.

CDR3 region: CASSAHSGGGYTF. CDR3 nucleotide sequence: TGTGCCAGCAGCGCCCACTCAGGGGGTGGCTACACCTTC. The chain is built from TRBV6-1 and TRBJ1-2; 7 bases are shared with TRBD1. Germline V gene sequence: CDR1 MNHNS, CDR2 SASEGT. The CDR3 is 13 residues long. V lost 6 bases and J lost 7; bases outside the gene matches: 8.

The rearrangement joins TRBV7-2 to TRBJ2-1, with D possibly being TRBD2 (6 bases). The germline V and J ends were trimmed by 7 bases and 4 bases, with 17 bases remaining between them. In germline, CDR1 is SGHTA, CDR2 FQGNSA. There are 15 residues in the CDR3. CDR3 sequence: CASTFGSSSYNEQFF. As DNA, the CDR3 is TGTGCCAGCACCTTCGGGAGTTCCTCATACAATGAGCAGTTCTTC.

The chain couples TRBV4-3 to TRBJ1-2; D remains ambiguous. Trimming took off 0 bases at V and 0 bases at J, with 5 bases between the two ends. Germline-derived CDR1 and CDR2 are LGHNA and YSLEER. This CDR3 is 14 amino acids long. CDR3 protein: CASSQDRANYGYTF. In DNA, the CDR3 is TGCGCCAGCAGCCAAGATCGAGCTAACTATGGCTACACCTTC.

The V gene is TRBV19, the J gene TRBJ1-4; 7 nucleotides match TRBD1. V lost 3 bases and J lost 7; bases outside the gene matches: 11. This CDR3 is built from 16 residues. From germline, CDR1 is LNHDA and CDR2 SQIVND (reference sequence). CDR3 loop: CASSMFKGARSEKLFF. The CDR3 DNA sequence: TGTGCCAGTAGTATGTTCAAGGGGGCGCGGAGTGAAAAACTGTTTTTT. Together with reference TRBV19 and TRBJ1-4, the CDR3 gives the full variable domain: DGGITQSPKYLFRKEGQNVTLSCEQNLNHDAMYWYRQDPGQGLRLIYYSQIVNDFQKGDIAEGYSVSREKKESFPLTVTSAQKNPTAFYLCASSMFKGARSEKLFFGSGTQLSVL.

The chain uses TRBV5-4 and TRBJ1-5; 11 nucleotides align to TRBD1. Germline V CDR1 and CDR2: SGHNT, YYREEE (reference sequence). The ends lost 4 bases at V and 3 bases at J; junction bases unmatched: 9. CDR3 length equals 17 residues. The DNA of the CDR3 is TGTGCCAGCAGCGCCGGGACAGGGGGTCTGGTCAATCAGCCCCAGCATTTT. Amino acid sequence: CASSAGTGGLVNQPQHF.

This chain links TRBV7-9 with TRBJ2-5, with D perhaps matching TRBD1 or TRBD2 (5 bases each). The germline CDR1 and CDR2 sequences are SEHNR and FQNEAQ (reference sequence). The CDR3 length is 15 residues. V gave up 5 bases and J gave up 2 bases, with 15 bases separating them. The CDR3 is CASSPGRQRQETQYF. In DNA form, the CDR3 reads TGTGCCAGCAGCCCTGGGCGACAGCGGCAAGAGACCCAGTACTTC.

The genes are TRBV30 and TRBJ2-5; 7 nucleotides line up with TRBD1. With V trimmed by 3 bases and J by 5 bases, 12 bases remained unmatched. This CDR3 has 15 residues. The germline CDR1 and CDR2 sequences are GTSNPN and SVGIG (reference sequence). The CDR3 here is CAWSPLRGRRETQYF. CDR3 DNA sequence: TGTGCCTGGAGCCCCCTGAGGGGGCGACGGGAGACCCAGTACTTC.

This chain joins TRBV5-1 and TRBJ2-3; maybe TRBD2 (6 bases). From germline, CDR1 is SGHRS and CDR2 YFSETQ. The CDR3 has 14 residues. V lost 2 bases to trimming and J lost 0 bases, with 7 bases between them. The DNA of the CDR3 is TGCGCCAGCAGCTTAACTAGCAGCACAGATACGCAGTATTTT. This encodes CASSLTSSTDTQYF.

This chain connects TRBV6-1 to TRBJ2-7; 7 positions match TRBD1. There are 15 residues in the CDR3. CDR1 is MNHNS, CDR2 SASEGT, per germline. Losses at the gene ends were 3 bases for V and 0 bases for J; bases not matched to a gene: 5. CDR3 protein: CASSDKGTASYEQYF. The CDR3 DNA follows: TGTGCCAGCAGTGATAAGGGGACAGCCTCCTACGAGCAGTACTTC.

This chain uses TRBV19 with TRBJ2-1, with D uncertain. The V gene lost 3 bases and the J gene lost 8 bases, with 17 bases spanning the gap. Germline V gene sequence: CDR1 LNHDA, CDR2 SQIVND (reference sequence). The CDR3 totals 15 residues. The CDR3 sequence is CASSIRKTVEDEQFF. The CDR3 coding sequence is TGTGCCAGTAGTATTCGTAAAACAGTAGAAGATGAGCAGTTCTTC.

The J gene is TRBJ2-3, the V gene TRBV5-5, with D possibly TRBD1 on 6 matching bases. V lost 4 bases to trimming and J lost 4 bases, with 10 bases between them. CDR1 and CDR2 from the germline V gene are SGHKS and YYEKEE (reference sequence). This CDR3 contains 13 residues. The CDR3 DNA follows: TGTGCCAGCAGCCAGAGGACAGCAGATACGCAGTATTTT. As protein: CASSQRTADTQYF. Supplemented by reference TRBV5-5 and TRBJ2-3, the full variable domain reads DAGVTQSPTHLIKTRGQQVTLRCSPISGHKSVSWYQQVLGQGPQFIFQYYEKEERGRGNFPDRFSARQFPNYSSELNVNALLLGDSALYLCASSQRTADTQYFGPGTRLTVL.